Following are 6 T cell receptor beta chains from one sample sequenced in a study of CD8 T cells in ankylosing spondylitis. Overall study results and limits: Within ankylosing spondylitis blood, a TCR beta motif made up of roughly eight highly homologous variants appeared to be characteristic.

Antigen specificity for these receptors is unknown. From the 5' RACE reads, TCRdb called clonotypes with MiXCR, one entry per CDR3 protein. The data show over 700,000 distinct CDR3 sequences, around 17% seen once. The sample consisted of blood, either unsorted or a sorted T cell fraction (not recorded which). The receptors were gathered from a male donor with ankylosing spondylitis.

The chain is built from TRBV14 and TRBJ1-1, with TRBD1 matching 10 bases. This CDR3 has 15 amino acids. The J segment lost 3 bases and the V segment lost 5 bases, leaving 6 bases of the junction unmatched. Germline CDR1 reads SGHDN; CDR2 reads FVKESK. The CDR3: CASSMGQGFYTEAFF. For the CDR3, the DNA is TGTGCCAGCAGCATGGGACAGGGGTTTTACACTGAAGCTTTCTTT. Supplemented by reference TRBV14 and TRBJ1-1, the full variable domain reads EAGVTQFPSHSVIEKGQTVTLRCDPISGHDNLYWYRRVMGKEIKFLLHFVKESKQDESGMPNNRFLAERTGGTYSTLKVQPAELEDSGVYFCASSMGQGFYTEAFFGQGTRLTVV.

This clonotype has only a few counts. CDR3 DNA sequence: TGTGCCAGCACCATTCATAAGGGGGAAGGGAACACTGAAGCTTTCTTT. Translated, it gives CASTIHKGEGNTEAFF. The V gene is TRBV9, the J gene TRBJ1-1; tentative D call: TRBD1 (6 bases). The germline CDR1 and CDR2 sequences are SGDLS and YYNGEE. Trimming left V 6 bases short and J 1 base short, with 19 bases between. The CDR3 contains 16 residues.

The rearrangement links TRBV29-1 to TRBJ2-1; the match to TRBD1 covers 9 bases. V shed 7 bases and J 7 bases; nucleotides not matched to a gene: 5. The germline CDR1 and CDR2 sequences are SQVTM and ANQGSEA. CDR3 length: 12 amino acids. The CDR3 is CSGRDRVNEQFF. For the CDR3, the DNA is TGCAGCGGCCGGGACAGGGTAAATGAGCAGTTCTTC.

The DNA of the CDR3 is TGTGCCAGCAGTTACACGCCGGGACTAGCCAAAAACATTCAGTACTTC. This codes for CASSYTPGLAKNIQYF. This rearrangement joins TRBV6-5 to TRBJ2-4; TRBD2 is a possible D gene (6 bases). Trimming shortened V by 2 bases and J by 0 bases, and 11 bases separated the two germline ends. Per the germline V gene, CDR1 is MNHEY and CDR2 is SVGAGI. The CDR3 runs to 16 residues.

This chain uses TRBV9 with TRBJ2-2; 7 nucleotides line up with TRBD1. This CDR3 is 19 amino acids long. Germline assignment: CDR1 SGDLS and CDR2 YYNGEE. Trimming took 3 bases from V and 0 from J; bases not matched to a gene: 14. In DNA, the CDR3 is TGTGCCAGCAGCGCCATACCCGGGACAGCCTTCGCGAACACCGGGGAGCTGTTTTTT. Its protein product is CASSAIPGTAFANTGELFF. Full variable domain (rest looked up from reference TRBV9 and TRBJ2-2): DSGVTQTPKHLITATGQRVTLRCSPRSGDLSVYWYQQSLDQGLQFLIQYYNGEERAKGNILERFSAQQFPDLHSELNLSSLELGDSALYFCASSAIPGTAFANTGELFFGEGSRLTVL.

In this sample, this clonotype turned up a few times. The V gene is TRBV20-1, the J gene TRBJ2-3, with 7 bases fitting TRBD1. The germline gives CDR1 DFQATT, CDR2 SNEGSKA (reference sequence). The CDR3 totals 11 residues. The V and J ends lost 6 bases and 5 bases, in that order; junction bases with no gene match: 2. The CDR3 coding sequence is TGCAGTGCCGACAGGGAAGATACGCAGTATTTT. Translating gives CSADREDTQYF.